This TCR beta chain came from a study of cytomegalovirus exposure and HLA in healthy donors. Use of 60 Vbeta and 13 Jbeta primers characterized the PCR. Clones were sequenced by immunoSEQ multiplex PCR, and TCRdb holds only the in-frame ones, with some missing. The sample lists 150,000 to 200,000 clones, roughly four fifths occurring once. Germline trimming cut 6 bases from V and 2 bases from J; bases unmatched to any gene: 6. This CDR3 has 14 residues. Germline V CDR1 and CDR2: SNHLY, FYNNEI. Input material: PBMCs. This sequence originates from a woman aged 40 to 49 in good health and CMV-seronegative. The chain carries TRBV2 and TRBJ1-2; 7 nucleotides match TRBD1. The CDR3 loop is CASRASGQNYGYTF. CDR3 in DNA: TGTGCCAGCAGGGCCTCGGGACAGAACTATGGCTACACCTTC.